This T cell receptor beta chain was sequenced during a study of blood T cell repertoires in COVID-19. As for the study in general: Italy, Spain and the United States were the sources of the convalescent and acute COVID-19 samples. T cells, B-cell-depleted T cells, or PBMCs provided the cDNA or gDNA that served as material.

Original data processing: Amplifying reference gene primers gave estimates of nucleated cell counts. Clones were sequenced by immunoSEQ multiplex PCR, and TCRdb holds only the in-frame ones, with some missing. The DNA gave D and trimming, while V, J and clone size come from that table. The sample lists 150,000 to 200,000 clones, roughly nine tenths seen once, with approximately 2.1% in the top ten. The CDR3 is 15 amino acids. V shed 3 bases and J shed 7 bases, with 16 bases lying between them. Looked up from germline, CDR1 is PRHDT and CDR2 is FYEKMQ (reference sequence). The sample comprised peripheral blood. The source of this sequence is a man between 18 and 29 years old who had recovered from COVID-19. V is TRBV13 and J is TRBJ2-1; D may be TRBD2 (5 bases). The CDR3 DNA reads TGTGCCAGCAGCTTCGAGGCGTCCGGGGTAAATGAGCAGTTCTTC. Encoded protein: CASSFEASGVNEQFF.